The 28 T cell receptor beta chains presented below share a single source sample, sequenced in a study of blood T cell repertoires in COVID-19 (dated by TCRdb to between 2020 and 2021). Receptors were amplified or captured by the immunoSEQ multiplex PCR assay. Imported from immuneACCESS, the table was reduced by TCRdb to in-frame sequences with V and J called. These copies leave out some clones; in studies compared against another copy, an unresolved V gene accounts for under half, and the cause of the remainder is not known. Present in this sample are 330,000 or so clones, about 88% of which were seen just once. Almost 3% of the sample rests with the top ten. The specimen sequenced was PBMCs or T cells enriched from blood (not recorded which). Every receptor here comes from a woman aged 25 to 39 who had recovered from COVID-19.

This chain uses TRBV27 with TRBJ2-7; D may be TRBD1 (6 bases). Germline V gene data show CDR1 as MNHEY and CDR2 as SMNVEV (reference sequence). The CDR3 extends over 14 amino acids. The V gene lost 5 bases and the J gene lost 2 bases, with 13 bases spanning the gap. For the CDR3, the DNA is TGTGCCAGCAGTCCCAACAGGGCCACCTACGAGCAGTACTTC. This encodes CASSPNRATYEQYF.

CDR3 in amino acids: CASTEQGVYNQPQHF. The CDR3 bases are TGTGCCAGTACCGAACAGGGGGTATACAATCAGCCCCAGCATTTT. This chain joins TRBV19 and TRBJ1-5, with 8 bases aligning to TRBD1. V shed 7 bases and J 3 bases; nucleotides not matched to a gene: 8. This CDR3 comprises 15 residues. Germline V gives CDR1 LNHDA, CDR2 SQIVND (reference sequence). The full variable domain, completed using reference TRBV19 and TRBJ1-5, is DGGITQSPKYLFRKEGQNVTLSCEQNLNHDAMYWYRQDPGQGLRLIYYSQIVNDFQKGDIAEGYSVSREKKESFPLTVTSAQKNPTAFYLCASTEQGVYNQPQHFGDGTRLSIL.

The CDR3 nucleotides read TGTGCCAGCAGCGGACAGGGGGGAAACACCATATATTTT. This codes for CASSGQGGNTIYF. This chain connects TRBV7-2 to TRBJ1-3; TRBD1 matches at 9 bases. The germline V gene encodes CDR1 SGHTA and CDR2 FQGNSA. This CDR3 is built from 13 residues. With V trimmed by 5 bases and J by 4 bases, 0 bases remained unmatched.

This clone came up once. The chain recombines TRBV5-6 with TRBJ2-6; D may be TRBD1 (6 bases). The CDR3 contains 15 residues. Germline V gene sequence: CDR1 SGHDT, CDR2 YYEEEE. V was shortened by 3 bases and J by 1 base, with 8 bases between the two germline ends. The CDR3 loop is CASSSTGSGANVLTF. The CDR3 DNA follows: TGTGCCAGCAGCTCTACAGGGTCTGGGGCCAACGTCCTGACTTTC.

This clone was counted between two and nine times. V is TRBV11-1 and J is TRBJ2-1; D ambiguous. Deletions cut 2 bases from V and 3 bases from J, with 8 bases between. The germline CDR1 and CDR2 sequences are SGHAT and FQDESV (reference sequence). The CDR3 consists of 14 residues. As DNA, the CDR3 is TGTGCCAGCAGCTTACTGGCAGTCTACAATGAGCAGTTCTTC. Translation: CASSLLAVYNEQFF.

CDR3 DNA: TGCGCCAGCAGTGAAAGGGGGGGGGCCTACGAGCAGTACTTC. Translation: CASSERGGAYEQYF. The chain combines TRBV10-2 with TRBJ2-7, with D maybe TRBD2 (7 bases). The V gene's germline CDR1 is WSHSY and CDR2 SAAADI. V lost 3 bases and J 2 bases, leaving 11 bases between the germline ends. The CDR3 totals 14 residues.

V and J are TRBV29-1 and TRBJ1-1, with 11 bases matching TRBD1. The CDR3 contains 14 residues. Germline lookup yields CDR1 SQVTM and CDR2 ANQGSEA. Trimming removed 6 bases from V and 4 bases from J; junction bases left unmatched: 7. The DNA for the CDR3 is TGCAGCGTGGACACGGACAGGGGGCGCACTGAAGCTTTCTTT. Translation gives CSVDTDRGRTEAFF.

V usage is TRBV5-1 and J usage is TRBJ2-3; TRBD2 matches at 11 bases. CDR1 and CDR2 from the germline V gene are SGHRS and YFSETQ. V lost 4 bases and J lost 0; bases outside the gene matches: 7. The CDR3 spans 17 residues. The CDR3 here is CASSPRLAGISTDTQYF. The DNA of the CDR3 is TGCGCCAGCAGCCCGAGACTAGCGGGGATTAGCACAGATACGCAGTATTTT. Using reference TRBV5-1 and TRBJ2-3 for the parts outside the CDR3, the full variable domain is KAGVTQTPRYLIKTRGQQVTLSCSPISGHRSVSWYQQTPGQGLQFLFEYFSETQRNKGNFPGRFSGRQFSNSRSEMNVSTLELGDSALYLCASSPRLAGISTDTQYFGPGTRLTVL.

This clone was observed a handful of times. This sequence joins TRBV7-8 and TRBJ2-5; 10 bases match TRBD1. The germline CDR1 and CDR2 sequences are SGHVS and FQNEAQ. This CDR3 spans 15 amino acids. V gave up 5 bases and J gave up 4 bases; unmatched junction bases: 7. In DNA, the CDR3 is TGTGCCAGCAGCCACGGGACAGGGGTAGGAGAGACCCAGTACTTC. Translation gives CASSHGTGVGETQYF.

The chain couples TRBV9 to TRBJ1-1; unclear D gene. The CDR3 spans 14 residues. With 5 bases removed from V and 1 base from J, the gap between germline ends came to 12 bases. CDR1 and CDR2 from the germline V gene are SGDLS and YYNGEE. DNA of the CDR3: TGTGCCAGCAGTATCGGGTCTAAGAACACTGAAGCTTTCTTT. Translating gives CASSIGSKNTEAFF.

This sequence joins TRBV6-1 and TRBJ1-3; D gene unclear. This CDR3 contains 14 residues. Trimming took off 1 base at V and 3 bases at J, with 7 bases between the two ends. Per the germline V gene, CDR1 is MNHNS and CDR2 is SASEGT. CDR3 protein: CASSEGLLGNTIYF. CDR3 nucleotide sequence: TGTGCCAGCAGTGAAGGGCTCCTTGGAAACACCATATATTTT.

This clone was seen once. V usage is TRBV4-1 and J usage is TRBJ2-1, with 7 nucleotides matching TRBD2. The CDR3 runs 12 residues. Trimming at V came to 10 bases and at J to 6 bases, leaving 6 bases not matched to a gene. Germline V gene data show CDR1 as MGHRA and CDR2 as YSYEKL. The CDR3 sequence is CATRASGNEQFF. CDR3 in DNA: TGCGCCACCCGGGCTAGCGGCAATGAGCAGTTCTTC.

The rearrangement joins TRBV5-4 to TRBJ1-2; 9 nucleotides align to TRBD1. The length of the CDR3 is 13 residues. The V gene's germline CDR1 is SGHNT and CDR2 YYREEE (reference sequence). The V gene end was trimmed by 3 bases and the J gene end by 7 bases; junction bases not matched to a gene: 4. CDR3 in amino acids: CASSWTGVGGYTF. For the CDR3, the DNA is TGTGCCAGCAGCTGGACAGGGGTTGGTGGCTACACCTTC.

V and J are TRBV19 and TRBJ2-7; 12 bases align to TRBD2. CDR1 is LNHDA and CDR2 is SQIVND in the germline V gene (reference sequence). The CDR3 loop spans 15 amino acids. Trimming cost V 5 bases and J 4 bases; bases outside gene matches: 6. CDR3 residues: CASSDTSGGMYEQYF. In nucleotides, the CDR3 is TGTGCCAGTAGTGATACTAGCGGGGGGATGTACGAGCAGTACTTC.

This chain uses TRBV6-6 with TRBJ2-7, with D perhaps TRBD2 (7 bases). The length of the CDR3 is 15 residues. V lost 2 bases to trimming and J lost 5 bases, with 16 bases between them. The V gene's germline CDR1 is MNHNY and CDR2 SVGAGI (reference sequence). The CDR3 is CASSYVARGANEQYF. The CDR3 DNA follows: TGTGCCAGCAGTTACGTCGCCCGGGGGGCCAACGAGCAGTACTTC.

V and J are TRBV3-1 (or the pseudogene TRBV3-2) and TRBJ1-6; D gene ambiguous. The ends were cut back, 1 base at V and 0 bases at J, with 7 bases in the middle. Germline-derived CDR1 and CDR2 are LGHDT and YNNKEL (reference sequence). This CDR3 comprises 16 residues. As DNA, the CDR3 is TGTGCCAGCAGCCAAGGCACGAGCTCCTATAATTCACCCCTCCACTTT. Protein sequence: CASSQGTSSYNSPLHF.

The V gene is TRBV7-9, the J gene TRBJ1-2; 7 bases map to TRBD1. V dropped 8 bases and J dropped 2; count of bases not matched to a gene: 5. CDR3 length: 13 residues. The V gene's germline CDR1 is SEHNR and CDR2 FQNEAQ (reference sequence). The CDR3 protein is CASGSTGNYGYTF. As DNA, the CDR3 is TGTGCCAGCGGGTCGACAGGGAACTATGGCTACACCTTC.

This clone was observed a single time. The rearrangement uses TRBV5-4 and TRBJ1-2; 8 bases line up with TRBD1. The CDR3 covers 15 residues. Germline V gives CDR1 SGHNT, CDR2 YYREEE (reference sequence). The ends lost 4 bases at V and 2 bases at J; junction bases unmatched: 7. CDR3 sequence reads: CASSLGQGPNYGYTF. The CDR3 DNA is TGTGCCAGCAGCCTAGGACAGGGCCCGAACTATGGCTACACCTTC.

The chain recombines TRBV7-9 with TRBJ2-7, with TRBD2 identical over 12 bases. J gave up 2 bases and V 3 bases, and 5 bases lay outside the gene matches. The CDR3 sequence is 16 residues long. Germline loops: CDR1 SEHNR, CDR2 FQNEAQ (reference sequence). CDR3 bases: TGTGCCAGCAGCTTCCCGACTAGCGGGGGAACCTACGAGCAGTACTTC. It encodes CASSFPTSGGTYEQYF.

This sequence joins TRBV29-1 and TRBJ2-7; perhaps TRBD1 as D (6 bases). Germline V gene sequence: CDR1 SQVTM, CDR2 ANQGSEA. The CDR3 is made up of 11 amino acids. Trimming shortened V by 5 bases and J by 6 bases, and 11 bases separated the two germline ends. The CDR3 loop reads CSVRGYREQYF. The CDR3 region has the DNA TGCAGCGTTAGGGGGTATCGCGAGCAGTACTTC.

V and J are TRBV6-1 and TRBJ2-3; 7 positions match TRBD2. The CDR3 is 14 amino acids. Germline values: CDR1 MNHNS, CDR2 SASEGT. The J segment lost 2 bases and the V segment lost 6 bases, leaving 5 bases of the junction unmatched. The CDR3 DNA is TGTGCCAGCAGACCGGGGGGACCCACAGATACGCAGTATTTT. It translates to CASRPGGPTDTQYF.

The CDR3 is CASRYSYGYTF. DNA of the CDR3: TGTGCCAGCAGGTACAGCTATGGCTACACCTTC. The chain recombines TRBV2 with TRBJ1-2; no clear D. V lost 6 bases to trimming and J lost 4 bases, with 6 bases between them. Germline values: CDR1 SNHLY, CDR2 FYNNEI. CDR3 size: 11 residues.

This clone was observed once. The chain joins TRBV7-2 to TRBJ2-3; TRBD2 aligns across 14 bases. V lost 5 bases, J lost 4 bases, and 2 bases stayed unmatched. CDR3 size: 15 residues. Looked up from germline, CDR1 is SGHTA and CDR2 is FQGNSA. CDR3 nucleotide sequence: TGTGCCAGCAGCCGGGGACTAGCGGGAGCAGATACGCAGTATTTT. Its protein is CASSRGLAGADTQYF.

The chain links TRBV9 to TRBJ2-6; no clear D gene. The CDR3 has 16 residues. In germline, CDR1 is SGDLS, CDR2 YYNGEE. V gave up 5 bases and J gave up 0 bases, with 12 bases separating them. CDR3 coding DNA: TGTGCCAGCAGTTTACCGAGTGGCTCTGGGGCCAACGTCCTGACTTTC. Translation gives CASSLPSGSGANVLTF.

This clone has only one observation. The chain couples TRBV4-1 to TRBJ2-3; 8 nucleotides align to TRBD1. The germline V gene encodes CDR1 MGHRA and CDR2 YSYEKL. The trim removed 5 bases at V and 1 base at J, leaving 5 bases unmatched. This CDR3 spans 15 amino acids. This chain's CDR3 is CASSGQTGGTDTQYF. The CDR3 bases are TGCGCCAGCAGCGGACAGACAGGGGGCACAGATACGCAGTATTTT.

Only a few counts were recorded for this clone. This sample includes further DNA sequences coding for the same CDR3. The chain is built from TRBV5-4 and TRBJ1-2; maybe TRBD1 (5 bases). The CDR3 length is 14 residues. Germline CDR1 is SGHNT and CDR2 is YYREEE (reference sequence). V was cut by 2 bases and J by 0 bases, with 8 bases left in between. The CDR3 DNA follows: TGTGCCAGCAGCTTAGGGGAAGCTAACTATGGCTACACCTTC. Amino acids: CASSLGEANYGYTF.

The rearrangement uses TRBV5-1 and TRBJ1-6, with 11 bases aligning to TRBD1. CDR1 SGHRS and CDR2 YFSETQ come from the germline V gene. V shed 4 bases and J 9 bases; nucleotides not matched to a gene: 3. The CDR3 length is 14 residues. CDR3 in amino acids: CASSPGTGGSPLHF. CDR3 nucleotide sequence: TGCGCCAGCAGCCCCGGGACAGGGGGTTCACCCCTCCACTTT.

The gene calls are TRBV29-1 and TRBJ1-4; D perhaps matches TRBD1 (6 bases). The V end was cut by 8 bases, the J end by 10 bases, with 14 bases between. This CDR3 is built from 11 residues. From germline, CDR1 is SQVTM and CDR2 ANQGSEA. The CDR3 bases are TGCAGCATATTACAGGGTGGAAAACTGTTTTTT. It translates to CSILQGGKLFF.